This T cell receptor (beta chain) was identified in a study of cytotoxic CD8 clonotypes in ibrutinib-treated CLL. Study summary: Response samples were taken after a median of about 11 months on treatment, range 6 to 36. Samples showed on average around 260,000 productive templates and 94,082 productive rearrangements.

The length of the CDR3 is 14 residues. Germline V gene sequence: CDR1 SGHAT, CDR2 FQDESV (reference sequence). Trimming removed 5 bases at V and 2 bases at J, with 9 bases between. The study's findings and limits: An increase in clonality occurred at ibrutinib response, followed by a return toward baseline at progression.

Of note for this clone: Its antigen is undetermined.

Profiled with immunoSEQ multiplex PCR; TCRdb holds only in-frame clones, not every one. The sample consists of 250,000 to 350,000 clones, roughly four fifths of them appearing once. The chain combines TRBV11-1 with TRBJ2-2; no clear D. The sample in question was PBMCs, obtained at disease progression, from a patient treated with ibrutinib. This receptor was taken from a human donor with chronic lymphocytic leukemia. CDR3 amino acids: CASSPTRNTGELFF. The CDR3 nucleotides are TGTGCCAGCAGCCCCACGCGTAACACCGGGGAGCTGTTTTTT. Full variable domain (missing parts from reference TRBV11-1 and TRBJ2-2): EAEVAQSPRYKITEKSQAVAFWCDPISGHATLYWYRQILGQGPELLVQFQDESVVDDSQLPKDRFSAERLKGVDSTLKIQPAELGDSAMYLCASSPTRNTGELFFGEGSRLTVL.